This TCR beta chain was sequenced in a study of blood T cell repertoires in COVID-19. Background on the study: Nucleic acid was either cDNA or gDNA, and it came from T cells, B-cell-depleted T cells, or PBMCs.

TCRdb's table, derived via immunoSEQ multiplex PCR, lists solely in-frame clones and lacks some. The sample lists some 150,000 clones, roughly 77% occurring once. Sequencing input: peripheral blood. The origin of this receptor is a man in his sixties with acute or convalescent COVID-19.

CDR3 residues: CASSVGQGGDTEAFF. CDR3 nucleotide sequence: TGCGCCAGCAGCGTCGGACAGGGCGGGGACACTGAAGCTTTCTTT. V and J are TRBV5-1 and TRBJ1-1; 8 bases fit TRBD1. V lost 4 bases to trimming and J lost 3 bases; unmatched junction nucleotides: 8. Germline V gene data show CDR1 as SGHRS and CDR2 as YFSETQ. This CDR3 region has 15 residues.